One and the same sample provided the 27 T cell receptor beta chains below, sequenced in a study of cytomegalovirus exposure and HLA in healthy donors. 13 Jbeta primers and 60 Vbeta primers were used for the PCR. The table came from immunoSEQ multiplex PCR; TCRdb's copy has only in-frame clones and leaves some out. The data contain over 80,000 clones, around four fifths of them singletons. The sample consisted of PBMCs. The origin of the receptors is a woman aged 40 to 49 in good health and CMV-seronegative.

This chain links TRBV28 with TRBJ1-5; TRBD1 matches at 9 bases. CDR3 length equals 16 residues. Germline CDR1 reads MDHEN; CDR2 reads SYDVKM. With 5 bases clipped from V and 5 bases from J, the junction kept 10 bases outside the gene matches. The chain's CDR3 is CASSLSGTGFYQPQHF. In nucleotides, the CDR3 is TGTGCCAGCAGTCTATCCGGGACAGGGTTTTATCAGCCCCAGCATTTT. The full variable domain, rest sourced from reference TRBV28 and TRBJ1-5, is DVKVTQSSRYLVKRTGEKVFLECVQDMDHENMFWYRQDPGLGLRLIYFSYDVKMKEKGDIPEGYSVSREKKERFSLILESASTNQTSMYLCASSLSGTGFYQPQHFGDGTRLSIL.

The gene calls are TRBV28 and TRBJ2-7, with TRBD2 as a possible D gene (6 bases). The CDR3 length is 12 residues. V dropped 6 bases and J dropped 10 bases, with 16 bases sitting between them. In germline, CDR1 is MDHEN, CDR2 SYDVKM. CDR3 nucleotide sequence: TGTGCCAGCAGCGCGGGACTCGCCGCCCAGTACTTC. Its translation: CASSAGLAAQYF.

This chain links TRBV9 with TRBJ1-2; tentative D call: TRBD1 (5 bases). V was pared by 3 bases and J by 4 bases, with 19 bases between. Looked up from germline, CDR1 is SGDLS and CDR2 is YYNGEE. The CDR3 has 16 amino acids. Written as DNA, the CDR3 is TGTGCCAGCAGCGCCGGGATCGGGGGTGGGACCTATGGCTACACCTTC. Translating it yields CASSAGIGGGTYGYTF. The full variable domain, completed using reference TRBV9 and TRBJ1-2, is DSGVTQTPKHLITATGQRVTLRCSPRSGDLSVYWYQQSLDQGLQFLIQYYNGEERAKGNILERFSAQQFPDLHSELNLSSLELGDSALYFCASSAGIGGGTYGYTFGSGTRLTVV.

This clone was recorded a few times. The chain links TRBV6-1 to TRBJ2-5, with 11 bases that match TRBD2. The CDR3 contains 15 residues. V lost 6 bases and J lost 1; bases outside the gene matches: 4. Germline V gene sequence: CDR1 MNHNS, CDR2 SASEGT. The DNA of the CDR3 is TGTGCCAGCAGCGGGACTAGCGGTATCCAAGAGACCCAGTACTTC. As protein: CASSGTSGIQETQYF.

This chain joins TRBV7-9 and TRBJ2-7, with D maybe TRBD2 (6 bases). The length of the CDR3 is 16 residues. The V gene's germline CDR1 is SEHNR and CDR2 FQNEAQ (reference sequence). V was trimmed by 4 bases and J by 3 bases, leaving 19 bases between them. The CDR3 is CASSSSHGGIFYEQYF. The CDR3 DNA reads as TGTGCCAGCAGCTCTTCTCACGGCGGGATATTCTACGAGCAGTACTTC.

V gene TRBV9 combines with J gene TRBJ2-5, with 10 bases matching TRBD2. Matching the DNA end better, TRBJ2-7 makes the J call doubtful. CDR3 length equals 14 residues. In germline, CDR1 is SGDLS, CDR2 YYNGEE. In nucleotides, the CDR3 is TGTGCCAGCAGCTTCAAAGCGGGAGGGGACGAGCAGTACTTC. It yields the protein CASSFKAGGDEQYF.

The chain joins TRBV19 to TRBJ2-3, with 8 bases identical to TRBD1. Germline V lookup: CDR1 LNHDA, CDR2 SQIVND (reference sequence). This CDR3 spans 16 amino acids. After removal of 1 base from V and 1 base from J, the junction contained 4 bases not matched to a gene. The CDR3 DNA is TGTGCCAGTAGTATAGTGACAGGGGCAGGCACAGATACGCAGTATTTT. This gives the protein CASSIVTGAGTDTQYF. Looking up the rest from reference TRBV19 and TRBJ2-3 gives the full variable domain: DGGITQSPKYLFRKEGQNVTLSCEQNLNHDAMYWYRQDPGQGLRLIYYSQIVNDFQKGDIAEGYSVSREKKESFPLTVTSAQKNPTAFYLCASSIVTGAGTDTQYFGPGTRLTVL.

The chain joins TRBV7-2 to TRBJ2-1; tentatively, D is TRBD2 (6 bases). The ends were cut back, 1 base at V and 4 bases at J, with 14 bases in the middle. This CDR3 spans 16 amino acids. Germline CDR1 SGHTA, CDR2 FQGNSA. The CDR3: CASSLVGGPTYNEQFF. The CDR3 region has the DNA TGTGCCAGCAGCTTAGTCGGGGGACCGACATACAATGAGCAGTTCTTC.

The chain joins TRBV7-8 to TRBJ2-1, with TRBD2 matching 14 bases. The CDR3 has 16 amino acids. Germline values: CDR1 SGHVS, CDR2 FQNEAQ. J lost 9 bases, V lost 4 bases, and 8 bases had no gene match. The CDR3 DNA sequence: TGTGCCAGCAGCTGGTTCGGACTAGCGGGAGGAGGTGAGCAGTTCTTC. Protein: CASSWFGLAGGGEQFF.

V is TRBV25-1 and J is TRBJ2-3, with 10 nucleotides matching TRBD2. After removal of 4 bases from V and 0 bases from J, the junction contained 7 bases not matched to a gene. Germline CDR1 reads MGHDK; CDR2 reads SYGVNS. The CDR3 is made up of 17 amino acids. CDR3: CASSGAGGGYSTDTQYF. CDR3 sequence (DNA): TGTGCCAGCAGTGGAGCGGGAGGGGGCTATAGCACAGATACGCAGTATTTT.

The rearrangement links TRBV27 to TRBJ2-1, with D hard to call. Between the trimmed V and J ends, which lost 6 bases and 8 bases, there was a span of 8 bases. The CDR3 length is 11 residues. CDR1 MNHEY and CDR2 SMNVEV come from the germline V gene (reference sequence). The CDR3 sequence is CASRRKDEQFF. The CDR3, as DNA: TGTGCCAGCAGGCGTAAAGATGAGCAGTTCTTC.

The chain employs TRBV28 and TRBJ1-1, with D unresolved. With 8 bases removed from V and 4 bases from J, the gap between germline ends came to 23 bases. The CDR3 runs 16 residues. The germline CDR1 and CDR2 sequences are MDHEN and SYDVKM. Here the CDR3 DNA reads TGTGCCAGCGGGGTGGAGGGAAGAGGTGGCTTCACTGAAGCTTTCTTT. Translated, it gives CASGVEGRGGFTEAFF. Together with reference TRBV28 and TRBJ1-1, the CDR3 gives the full variable domain: DVKVTQSSRYLVKRTGEKVFLECVQDMDHENMFWYRQDPGLGLRLIYFSYDVKMKEKGDIPEGYSVSREKKERFSLILESASTNQTSMYLCASGVEGRGGFTEAFFGQGTRLTVV.

The rearrangement uses TRBV11-3 and TRBJ2-7, with 7 bases identical to TRBD1. Germline CDR1 is SGHNT and CDR2 is YENEEA. V lost 1 base and J lost 7; bases outside the gene matches: 4. This CDR3 region has 13 residues. CDR3 nucleotides: TGTGCCAGCAGCTTAGGGGCAGGGGGAGAGCAGTACTTC. Translating it yields CASSLGAGGEQYF.

Turning to this clone: One end of the junction varies from germline; a read error may be responsible. CDR3 region: CACSLTSNTEAFF. The CDR3 bases are TGCGCCTGCAGCTTGACTTCGAACACTGAAGCTTTCTTT. The chain couples TRBV5-1 to TRBJ1-1, with D uncertain. Germline V CDR1 and CDR2: SGHRS, YFSETQ. This CDR3 contains 13 residues.

This chain joins TRBV29-1 and TRBJ1-2; 10 bases fit TRBD1. The germline V gene has CDR1 SQVTM and CDR2 ANQGSEA. V lost 7 bases and J lost 4; bases outside the gene matches: 6. This CDR3 contains 13 residues. The CDR3 sequence: CSARQGAGYGYTF. The CDR3 DNA reads TGCAGCGCCCGACAGGGGGCCGGCTATGGCTACACCTTC.

Concerning this clone: Additional DNA sequences in this sample encode the identical CDR3. The genes are TRBV11-2 and TRBJ2-5; D is unclear. This CDR3 is built from 11 residues. Germline CDR1 reads SGHAT; CDR2 reads FQNNGV. V shed 3 bases and J shed 4 bases, with 3 bases lying between them. The CDR3 is CASSFGETQYF. CDR3 nucleotide sequence: TGTGCCAGCAGCTTCGGAGAGACCCAGTACTTC.

The chain links TRBV5-4 to TRBJ2-1, with TRBD2 matching 7 bases. The CDR3 sequence is 19 residues long. V was pared by 3 bases and J by 0 bases, with 15 bases of the junction left unmatched. Germline assignment: CDR1 SGHNT and CDR2 YYREEE (reference sequence). Here the CDR3 reads CASSSTRGAGPSSYNEQFF. As DNA, the CDR3 is TGTGCCAGCAGCTCGACTCGGGGAGCGGGGCCGAGCTCCTACAATGAGCAGTTCTTC.

This chain connects TRBV27 to TRBJ1-2, with TRBD1 matching 8 bases. The length of the CDR3 is 15 residues. With 2 bases clipped from V and 2 bases from J, the junction kept 4 bases outside the gene matches. Germline V CDR1 and CDR2: MNHEY, SMNVEV (reference sequence). The CDR3: CASSLGRGRNYGYTF. For the CDR3, the DNA is TGTGCCAGCAGTTTAGGCAGGGGGCGGAACTATGGCTACACCTTC.

The V call is TRBV10-3, the J call TRBJ1-2, with 9 bases lining up with TRBD1. There are 17 residues in the CDR3. V lost 6 bases to trimming and J lost 2 bases; unmatched junction nucleotides: 13. The V gene's germline CDR1 is ENHRY and CDR2 SYGVKD. CDR3 in amino acids: CAISVPRQTGGNYGYTF. The CDR3 DNA follows: TGTGCCATCAGCGTCCCTAGGCAGACAGGGGGAAACTATGGCTACACCTTC.

V gene TRBV19 combines with J gene TRBJ2-7; 7 bases map to TRBD2. This CDR3 region has 15 residues. V lost 9 bases and J lost 2; bases outside the gene matches: 13. Germline CDR1 is LNHDA and CDR2 is SQIVND (reference sequence). The CDR3 DNA sequence: TGTGCCAGCAGCAGAGCTAGCGGCGATACCTACGAGCAGTACTTC. It translates to CASSRASGDTYEQYF.

This chain connects TRBV7-9 to TRBJ1-2; D gene unclear. The CDR3 runs 13 residues. Trimming pared 2 bases from V and 4 bases from J, leaving 8 bases between. Germline values: CDR1 SEHNR, CDR2 FQNEAQ (reference sequence). Written as DNA, the CDR3 is TGTGCCAGCAGCTTAATCGGCGGCTATGGCTACACCTTC. Translated, it gives CASSLIGGYGYTF. Looking up the rest from reference TRBV7-9 and TRBJ1-2 gives the full variable domain: DTGVSQNPRHKITKRGQNVTFRCDPISEHNRLYWYRQTLGQGPEFLTYFQNEAQLEKSRLLSDRFSAERPKGSFSTLEIQRTEQGDSAMYLCASSLIGGYGYTFGSGTRLTVV.

Remarks on this clone: The junction shows a germline mismatch at one end, possibly a read error. The chain carries TRBV7-9 and TRBJ1-5; TRBD1 is a possible D gene (5 bases). The CDR3 is 13 residues long. From germline, CDR1 is SEHNR and CDR2 FQNEAQ (reference sequence). The CDR3 reads CSSSLGENQPQHF. The CDR3 DNA follows: TGTTCCAGCAGCTTAGGGGAGAATCAGCCCCAGCATTTT.

The table lists this clone with a few counts. The rearrangement joins TRBV5-4 to TRBJ1-1; the match to TRBD1 covers 9 bases. J was trimmed by 4 bases and V by 2 bases; bases with no gene match: 6. CDR1 SGHNT and CDR2 YYREEE come from the germline V gene (reference sequence). The length of the CDR3 is 15 residues. CDR3 DNA sequence: TGTGCCAGCAGCTTCGAGAGGACAGGGGCCACTGAAGCTTTCTTT. It translates to CASSFERTGATEAFF.

V gene TRBV18 combines with J gene TRBJ2-7; possible D gene TRBD2, 5 bases. This CDR3 has 14 amino acids. The V gene's germline CDR1 is KGHSH and CDR2 LQKENI. The V end lost 4 bases, the J end lost 0 bases, and 10 bases lay between the germline ends. Here the CDR3 DNA reads TGTGCCAGCTCACGGACTTCTCGCTCCTACGAGCAGTACTTC. It specifies CASSRTSRSYEQYF.

The chain recombines TRBV18 with TRBJ1-1, with TRBD1 identical over 9 bases. V gave up 1 base and J gave up 3 bases; unmatched junction bases: 3. The CDR3 extends over 15 amino acids. Germline CDR1 and CDR2: KGHSH and LQKENI. The CDR3: CASSPQRQGDTEAFF. The CDR3 DNA reads as TGTGCCAGCTCACCACAAAGACAGGGGGACACTGAAGCTTTCTTT.

The J gene is TRBJ2-1, the V gene TRBV15; 9 bases line up with TRBD1. The germline V gene has CDR1 LNHNV and CDR2 YYDKDF (reference sequence). The V and J ends lost 1 base and 5 bases, in that order; junction bases with no gene match: 3. The CDR3 is 15 amino acids. The DNA for the CDR3 is TGTGCCACCAGCAGAGCGGGACAGGGAAACAATGAGCAGTTCTTC. This codes for CATSRAGQGNNEQFF.

The V and J genes are TRBV19 and TRBJ1-4, with D hard to call. V shed 4 bases and J shed 4 bases, with 13 bases lying between them. The CDR3 covers 15 residues. Germline CDR1 LNHDA, CDR2 SQIVND (reference sequence). For the CDR3, the DNA is TGTGCCAGTAGTACCTACAGTTCTCATAATGAAAAACTGTTTTTT. Encoded protein: CASSTYSSHNEKLFF. Drawing the rest from reference TRBV19 and TRBJ1-4, the complete variable domain is DGGITQSPKYLFRKEGQNVTLSCEQNLNHDAMYWYRQDPGQGLRLIYYSQIVNDFQKGDIAEGYSVSREKKESFPLTVTSAQKNPTAFYLCASSTYSSHNEKLFFGSGTQLSVL.